This T cell receptor beta chain is from a study of cytomegalovirus exposure and HLA in healthy donors. The PCR had 60 Vbeta and 13 Jbeta primers. Clones were read by immunoSEQ multiplex PCR, and TCRdb kept only the in-frame ones, dropping some. The sample shows some 150,000 clones, around three quarters of them seen only once. Germline loops: CDR1 SNHLY, CDR2 FYNNEI. The CDR3 has 13 amino acids. After removal of 5 bases from V and 4 bases from J, the junction contained 1 base not matched to a gene. The TCR originated in a man aged 40-50 years in good health and CMV-seropositive. V usage is TRBV2 and J usage is TRBJ2-2; 7 bases align to TRBD1. The sample consisted of PBMCs. DNA for the CDR3: TGTGCCAGCAGTCGACAGGGCACCGGGGAGCTGTTTTTT. Protein product: CASSRQGTGELFF.